A selection of T cell receptor beta chains follows, all from one sample in a study of beta chain features in type 1 diabetes. Produced via immunoSEQ multiplex PCR; TCRdb's table is partial and in-frame only. The sample has around 280,000 clones; 15% are singletons. The specimen was naive CD4+ T cells from blood. The receptors were gathered from a young man with type 1 diabetes. Both conserved end residues are part of each CDR3. A D gene is named only where the DNA matches it firmly. The size field is filled for only some rows; it gives once, few, many or a size class.

cdr3_nt: TGTGCCAGCAGCCTTCGAGGCACCGGGGAGCTGTTTTTT; cdr3_aa: CASSLRGTGELFF; cdr3_length: 13; d_call: .; j_call: TRBJ2-2; clone_size: .; v_call: TRBV7-2
cdr3_nt: TGCGCCAGCAGCCAAGAATGGGCAGGGGCTGAGCAGTTCTTC; cdr3_aa: CASSQEWAGAEQFF; cdr3_length: 14; d_call: .; j_call: TRBJ2-1; clone_size: few; v_call: TRBV4-1
cdr3_nt: TGTGCCAGCAGCTTAGGAGACAGGAACACCGGGGAGCTGTTTTTT; cdr3_aa: CASSLGDRNTGELFF; cdr3_length: 15; d_call: .; j_call: TRBJ2-2; clone_size: .; v_call: TRBV7-9
cdr3_nt: TGTGCCAGCAGTTTATCGGCGGGGGGGGCAGATACGCAGTATTTT; cdr3_aa: CASSLSAGGADTQYF; cdr3_length: 15; d_call: TRBD2; j_call: TRBJ2-3; clone_size: .; v_call: TRBV27
cdr3_nt: TGTGCCAGCAGCTATGGGACAGGAACCTACGAGCAGTACTTC; cdr3_aa: CASSYGTGTYEQYF; cdr3_length: 14; d_call: TRBD1; j_call: TRBJ2-7; clone_size: .; v_call: TRBV6-5
cdr3_nt: TGTGCCAGCTCACCACGCCAATTCCCGGGACGGGACTACTACGAGCAGTACTTC; cdr3_aa: CASSPRQFPGRDYYEQYF; cdr3_length: 18; d_call: TRBD2; j_call: TRBJ2-7; clone_size: .; v_call: TRBV18
cdr3_nt: TGTGCCAGCTCGGGGCAGGGCAATCAGCCCCAGCATTTT; cdr3_aa: CASSGQGNQPQHF; cdr3_length: 13; d_call: .; j_call: TRBJ1-5; clone_size: .; v_call: TRBV18
cdr3_nt: TGTGCCAGCAGCCCCCTTGATACCGCACACACAGATACGCAGTATTTT; cdr3_aa: CASSPLDTAHTDTQYF; cdr3_length: 16; d_call: .; j_call: TRBJ2-3; clone_size: few; v_call: TRBV4-2
cdr3_nt: TGTGCCTGGAGTGTAGCGGGAGGCTCCTACGAGCAGTACTTC; cdr3_aa: CAWSVAGGSYEQYF; cdr3_length: 14; d_call: TRBD2; j_call: TRBJ2-7; clone_size: few; v_call: TRBV30
cdr3_nt: TGTGCCAGCAGCTTAAGCGGACTAGGGGAAGGCACTGAAGCTTTCTTT; cdr3_aa: CASSLSGLGEGTEAFF; cdr3_length: 16; d_call: .; j_call: TRBJ1-1; clone_size: .; v_call: TRBV7-9
cdr3_nt: TGTGCCAGCAGCTGGGGGGGACCCTGGCAGCCTAATGAAAAACTGTTTTTT; cdr3_aa: CASSWGGPWQPNEKLFF; cdr3_length: 17; d_call: .; j_call: TRBJ1-4; clone_size: .; v_call: TRBV5-6
cdr3_nt: TGCGCCAGCGCCCTATCCGGGGTAGGCTACGAGCAGTACTTC; cdr3_aa: CASALSGVGYEQYF; cdr3_length: 14; d_call: .; j_call: TRBJ2-7; clone_size: few; v_call: TRBV5-1
cdr3_nt: TGTGCCAGCAGTGTGACGGGACAGGGGAACACTGAAGCTTTCTTT; cdr3_aa: CASSVTGQGNTEAFF; cdr3_length: 15; d_call: TRBD1; j_call: TRBJ1-1; clone_size: .; v_call: TRBV28
cdr3_nt: TGTGCCAGCAGCTCGGGACAGGGACGGAACGAGCAGTACTTC; cdr3_aa: CASSSGQGRNEQYF; cdr3_length: 14; d_call: TRBD1; j_call: TRBJ2-7; clone_size: few; v_call: TRBV7-9
cdr3_nt: TGTGCCTGGAGTGGGGCGGGGGGTTTCGGCTACACCTTC; cdr3_aa: CAWSGAGGFGYTF; cdr3_length: 13; d_call: .; j_call: TRBJ1-2; clone_size: .; v_call: TRBV30
cdr3_nt: TGTGCCAGCAGACGATCCCGGGACAGGGTGGGTCAAGAGACCCAGTACTTC; cdr3_aa: CASRRSRDRVGQETQYF; cdr3_length: 17; d_call: TRBD1; j_call: TRBJ2-5; clone_size: few; v_call: TRBV28
cdr3_nt: TGTGCCAGCTCATCACGACAGGGATCAACTAATGAAAAACTGTTTTTT; cdr3_aa: CASSSRQGSTNEKLFF; cdr3_length: 16; d_call: TRBD1; j_call: TRBJ1-4; clone_size: .; v_call: TRBV18
cdr3_nt: TGTGCCACCAGCGGAGCTGGATTTCCCGGGACAGGGCGGAACGAGCAGTACTTC; cdr3_aa: CATSGAGFPGTGRNEQYF; cdr3_length: 18; d_call: TRBD1; j_call: TRBJ2-7; clone_size: .; v_call: TRBV15
cdr3_nt: TGTGCCAGCAGCCCGGGGAGGGTGAACTATGGCTACACCTTC; cdr3_aa: CASSPGRVNYGYTF; cdr3_length: 14; d_call: .; j_call: TRBJ1-2; clone_size: few; v_call: TRBV7-2
cdr3_nt: TGTGCCAGCAGCATCGAGCGGGGGCCGATCTACAATGAGCAGTTCTTC; cdr3_aa: CASSIERGPIYNEQFF; cdr3_length: 16; d_call: TRBD2; j_call: TRBJ2-1; clone_size: few; v_call: TRBV7-8
cdr3_nt: TGTGCCAGCTCACCCCGGGACAGGGCGGGCGAGCAGTACTTC; cdr3_aa: CASSPRDRAGEQYF; cdr3_length: 14; d_call: TRBD1; j_call: TRBJ2-7; clone_size: .; v_call: TRBV18
cdr3_nt: TGTGCCACCAGAGAATGGAGCAGCTACGAGCAGTACTTC; cdr3_aa: CATREWSSYEQYF; cdr3_length: 13; d_call: .; j_call: TRBJ2-7; clone_size: .; v_call: TRBV15
cdr3_nt: TGTGCCAGCAGTAAACTACTAGGCCGCACCTACGAGCAGTACTTC; cdr3_aa: CASSKLLGRTYEQYF; cdr3_length: 15; d_call: .; j_call: TRBJ2-7; clone_size: few; v_call: TRBV6-5
cdr3_nt: TGTGCCAGCAGCCCTGGGGAGTTCCAAGAGACCCAGTACTTC; cdr3_aa: CASSPGEFQETQYF; cdr3_length: 14; d_call: .; j_call: TRBJ2-5; clone_size: .; v_call: TRBV7-2
cdr3_nt: TGCGCCAGCAGCTTGATGACTAGCGGGACATACAATGAGCAGTTCTTC; cdr3_aa: CASSLMTSGTYNEQFF; cdr3_length: 16; d_call: TRBD2; j_call: TRBJ2-1; clone_size: few; v_call: TRBV5-1
cdr3_nt: TGCAGCGTTGCCGTTCGGGGTTTCGGTTTTACGGGAGGTTATGGCTACACCTTC; cdr3_aa: CSVAVRGFGFTGGYGYTF; cdr3_length: 18; d_call: .; j_call: TRBJ1-2; clone_size: few; v_call: TRBV29-1
cdr3_nt: TGTGCCAGCAGTCTGACAGGGTACGAGCAGTACTTC; cdr3_aa: CASSLTGYEQYF; cdr3_length: 12; d_call: TRBD1; j_call: TRBJ2-7; clone_size: .; v_call: TRBV6-5
cdr3_nt: TGCGCCAGCAGCTCACGACAGGGTGACTATGGCTACACCTTC; cdr3_aa: CASSSRQGDYGYTF; cdr3_length: 14; d_call: TRBD1; j_call: TRBJ1-2; clone_size: .; v_call: TRBV5-1
cdr3_nt: TGTGCCAGCAGCCCTCGGACAGGGGACGAGCAGTACTTC; cdr3_aa: CASSPRTGDEQYF; cdr3_length: 13; d_call: TRBD1; j_call: TRBJ2-7; clone_size: .; v_call: TRBV11-2
cdr3_nt: TGTGCCAGCAGTTACCACGGGACTAGCATGGATGAGCAGTTCTTC; cdr3_aa: CASSYHGTSMDEQFF; cdr3_length: 15; d_call: TRBD2; j_call: TRBJ2-1; clone_size: few; v_call: TRBV28
cdr3_nt: TGTGCCAGCAGAATGACAGCCGTGAACACTGAAGCTTTCTTT; cdr3_aa: CASRMTAVNTEAFF; cdr3_length: 14; d_call: .; j_call: TRBJ1-1; clone_size: .; v_call: TRBV27
cdr3_nt: TGCAGCGAACCCGGACAGCATGGCTACACCTTC; cdr3_aa: CSEPGQHGYTF; cdr3_length: 11; d_call: .; j_call: TRBJ1-2; clone_size: .; v_call: TRBV29-1
cdr3_nt: TGTGCCAGCAGCGAACGACAGGGGGCGGGCAATCAGCCCCAGCATTTT; cdr3_aa: CASSERQGAGNQPQHF; cdr3_length: 16; d_call: TRBD1; j_call: TRBJ1-5; clone_size: few; v_call: TRBV7-2
cdr3_nt: TGTGCCAGCAGCTTAGCAGACAGGAACTACGAGCAGTACTTC; cdr3_aa: CASSLADRNYEQYF; cdr3_length: 14; d_call: .; j_call: TRBJ2-7; clone_size: .; v_call: TRBV7-9
cdr3_nt: TGTGCCACTAAGGGAGAAAGTAATGAAAAACTGTTTTTT; cdr3_aa: CATKGESNEKLFF; cdr3_length: 13; d_call: .; j_call: TRBJ1-4; clone_size: few; v_call: TRBV6-6
cdr3_nt: TGTGCCAGCAGCTTAAGGGACAGACCCTACGAGCAGTACTTC; cdr3_aa: CASSLRDRPYEQYF; cdr3_length: 14; d_call: TRBD1; j_call: TRBJ2-7; clone_size: .; v_call: TRBV11-3
cdr3_nt: TGTGCCAGCAGCGCCCGGGACAGGGGGCCGAGTTTCGCTGAAGCTTTCTTT; cdr3_aa: CASSARDRGPSFAEAFF; cdr3_length: 17; d_call: TRBD1; j_call: TRBJ1-1; clone_size: few; v_call: TRBV5-4
cdr3_nt: TGTGCCAGCAGCCAGGGGCCCCATTCGAACACTGAAGCTTTCTTT; cdr3_aa: CASSQGPHSNTEAFF; cdr3_length: 15; d_call: .; j_call: TRBJ1-1; clone_size: few; v_call: TRBV14
cdr3_nt: TGTGCCTGGAGTACAGGGTCGCAGGCCCAGCATTTT; cdr3_aa: CAWSTGSQAQHF; cdr3_length: 12; d_call: .; j_call: TRBJ1-5; clone_size: few; v_call: TRBV30
cdr3_nt: TGTGCCAGCAGGTCCCGGCGGGGACAGGGTCGAAATGAGCAGTTCTTC; cdr3_aa: CASRSRRGQGRNEQFF; cdr3_length: 16; d_call: TRBD1; j_call: TRBJ2-1; clone_size: once; v_call: TRBV2
cdr3_nt: TGTGCCAGCAGTGTAGGGTCGGGAGAGCAGTACTTC; cdr3_aa: CASSVGSGEQYF; cdr3_length: 12; d_call: .; j_call: TRBJ2-7; clone_size: few; v_call: TRBV28
cdr3_nt: TGTGCCAGCAGCTTAAAGCGAGGGGGCGTTGACACCGGGGAGCTGTTTTTT; cdr3_aa: CASSLKRGGVDTGELFF; cdr3_length: 17; d_call: TRBD1; j_call: TRBJ2-2; clone_size: .; v_call: TRBV7-8
cdr3_nt: TGTGCCAGTAGAGGACAGACGCGATTCTACAATGAGCAGTTCTTC; cdr3_aa: CASRGQTRFYNEQFF; cdr3_length: 15; d_call: .; j_call: TRBJ2-1; clone_size: few; v_call: TRBV19
cdr3_nt: TGTGCCAGCAGTTTACAGGGTGGGGATACGCAGTATTTT; cdr3_aa: CASSLQGGDTQYF; cdr3_length: 13; d_call: .; j_call: TRBJ2-3; clone_size: .; v_call: TRBV28
cdr3_nt: TGCGCCAGCAGTCGTTTTGAGGAAGGCAATCAGCCCCAGCATTTT; cdr3_aa: CASSRFEEGNQPQHF; cdr3_length: 15; d_call: .; j_call: TRBJ1-5; clone_size: many; v_call: TRBV23-1